This record covers a single T cell receptor (beta chain). Authors' data handling: Estimation of nucleated cell counts was performed using reference gene primer amplification. Using immunoSEQ multiplex PCR, the repertoire was profiled, and TCRdb retains in-frame clones only, with some absent. The DNA gave D and trimming, while V, J and clone size come from that table. There are 250,000 to 300,000 clones in the sample; around 88% occur only once, and roughly 1.8% lies in the top ten. The CDR3 totals 12 residues. Germline V gene data show CDR1 as SGHNT and CDR2 as YYREEE (reference sequence). V lost 5 bases and J lost 8, with 11 bases in between. The entry originates in a study of blood T cell repertoires in COVID-19. Study at large: Sites across the United States, Italy and Spain contributed samples from acute and convalescent COVID-19.

The V and J genes are TRBV5-4 and TRBJ2-4, with D perhaps TRBD2 (6 bases). The sample was peripheral blood. The receptor was isolated from a man between 25 and 39 years old with active or convalescent COVID-19. CDR3: CASSFSGDIQYF. CDR3 DNA: TGTGCCAGCAGTTTTAGCGGCGACATTCAGTACTTC.